The TCR beta chain under discussion was sequenced for a study of T cells after somatic rescue of genetic block. The germline gives CDR1 MNHNS, CDR2 SASEGT. Between the trimmed V and J ends, which lost 4 bases and 4 bases, there was a span of 9 bases. The CDR3 extends over 13 amino acids. Clones were sequenced by immunoSEQ multiplex PCR, and TCRdb holds only the in-frame ones, with some missing. Of some 90,000 clones listed, approximately 90% are singletons. Sequenced sample: peripheral blood mononuclear cells (PBMCs). The V and J genes are TRBV6-1 and TRBJ2-3; D possibly corresponds to TRBD1 (6 bases). The sequence was obtained from a woman aged 18-29 years. This CDR3 reads CASSVQGPDTQYF. In nucleotides, the CDR3 is TGTGCCAGCAGTGTTCAGGGGCCAGATACGCAGTATTTT.